This T cell receptor (beta chain) derives from a study of T cells in women clearing cervical HPV infection. On this clone: The read stops 3 residues short of the end of the CDR3; the missing end is completed from the germline J gene.

Trimming shortened V by 6 bases and J by 4 bases, and 13 bases separated the two germline ends. This CDR3 is 14 amino acids long. Germline CDR1 is MNHEY and CDR2 is SVGEGT. Genomic DNA, averaging roughly 1,200 ng per sample, yielded TCR beta CDR3 via immunoSEQ. Measured with immunoSEQ multiplex PCR; TCRdb has only the in-frame clones, and not every one. Its table lists tens of thousands of clones. This sequence was found in a woman between 18 and 70 years old with a cervical HPV16 infection that either progressed to CIN3+ or cleared (not recorded which). The sequenced sample consisted of blood buffy coat. The chain links TRBV6-2 or TRBV6-3 to TRBJ2-1; D ambiguous. The CDR3 bases that were read are TGTGCCAGCAGCCCCACGAATACTTACAATGAG. Translated: CASSPTNTYNE. The CDR3 reads in full as CASSPTNTYNEQFF.